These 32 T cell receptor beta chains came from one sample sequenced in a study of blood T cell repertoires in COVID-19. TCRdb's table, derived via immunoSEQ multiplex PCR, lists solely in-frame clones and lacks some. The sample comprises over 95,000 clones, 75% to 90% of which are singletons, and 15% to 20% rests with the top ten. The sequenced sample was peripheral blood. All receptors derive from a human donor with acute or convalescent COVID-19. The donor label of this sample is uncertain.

This CDR3 is CASSLQQAQLIYF. CDR3 nucleotide sequence: TGTGCCAGCAGCTTACAACAGGCCCAGTTAATCTATTTT. This chain uses TRBV7-2 with TRBJ2-3, with a tentative D call TRBD1 (5 bases). Germline V lookup: CDR1 SGHTA, CDR2 FQGNSA. Trimming pared 2 bases from V and 15 bases from J, leaving 18 bases between. The CDR3 runs to 13 residues.

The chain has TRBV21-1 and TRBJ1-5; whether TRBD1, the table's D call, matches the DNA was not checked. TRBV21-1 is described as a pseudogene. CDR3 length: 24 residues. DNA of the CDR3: TGTGCCAGCAGCAAAGGTTTCTTACGCTGGACCCAAGAAAGGGGTAAGGATAGCAATCAGCCCCAGCATTTT. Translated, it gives CASSKGFLRWTQERGKDSNQPQHF.

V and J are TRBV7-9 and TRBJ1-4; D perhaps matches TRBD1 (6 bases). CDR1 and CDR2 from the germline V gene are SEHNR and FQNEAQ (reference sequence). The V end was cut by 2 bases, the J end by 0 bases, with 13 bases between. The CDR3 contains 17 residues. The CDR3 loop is CASSLLGDTATNEKLFF. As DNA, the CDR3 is TGTGCCAGCAGCTTATTAGGGGACACTGCAACTAATGAAAAACTGTTTTTT.

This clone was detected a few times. CDR3 bases: TGTGCCAGCAGCTTACGACGACAGGGGGCCTTATATGGCTACACCTTC. As protein: CASSLRRQGALYGYTF. This chain uses TRBV7-8 with TRBJ1-2; 10 positions match TRBD1. The CDR3 spans 16 residues. Germline CDR1 SGHVS, CDR2 FQNEAQ. J was trimmed by 5 bases and V by 2 bases; bases with no gene match: 8.

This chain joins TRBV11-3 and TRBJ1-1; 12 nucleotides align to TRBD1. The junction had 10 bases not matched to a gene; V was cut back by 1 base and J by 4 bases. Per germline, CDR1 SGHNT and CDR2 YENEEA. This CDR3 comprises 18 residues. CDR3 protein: CASSLVPGQGASVTEAFF. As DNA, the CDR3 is TGTGCCAGCAGCTTAGTTCCGGGACAGGGGGCGAGTGTCACTGAAGCTTTCTTT.

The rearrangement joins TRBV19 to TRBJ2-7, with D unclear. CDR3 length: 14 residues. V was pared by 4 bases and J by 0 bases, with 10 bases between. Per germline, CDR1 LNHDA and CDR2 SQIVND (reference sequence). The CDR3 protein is CASSTQASSYEQYF. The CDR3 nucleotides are TGTGCCAGTAGTACGCAGGCGAGCTCCTACGAGCAGTACTTC.

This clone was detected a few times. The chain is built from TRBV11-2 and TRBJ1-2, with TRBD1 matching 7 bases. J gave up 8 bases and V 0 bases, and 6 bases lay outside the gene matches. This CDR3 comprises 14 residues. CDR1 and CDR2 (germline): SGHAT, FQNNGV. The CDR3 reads CASSLDPTGSGYTF. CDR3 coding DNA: TGTGCCAGCAGCTTAGACCCGACAGGGTCCGGCTACACCTTC.

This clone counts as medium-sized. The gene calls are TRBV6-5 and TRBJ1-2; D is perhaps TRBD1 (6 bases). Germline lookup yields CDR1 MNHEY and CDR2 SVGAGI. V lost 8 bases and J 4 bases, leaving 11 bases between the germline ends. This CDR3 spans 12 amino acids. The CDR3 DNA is TGTGCCAGCGGCAGGGGCGCCTATGGCTACACCTTC. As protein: CASGRGAYGYTF.

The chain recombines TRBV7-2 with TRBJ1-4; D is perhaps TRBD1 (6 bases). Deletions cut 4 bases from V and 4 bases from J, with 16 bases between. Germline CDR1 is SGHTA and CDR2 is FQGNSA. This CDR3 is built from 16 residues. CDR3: CASSSRAPGHNEKLFF. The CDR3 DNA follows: TGTGCCAGCAGCTCTCGTGCCCCGGGACATAATGAAAAACTGTTTTTT.

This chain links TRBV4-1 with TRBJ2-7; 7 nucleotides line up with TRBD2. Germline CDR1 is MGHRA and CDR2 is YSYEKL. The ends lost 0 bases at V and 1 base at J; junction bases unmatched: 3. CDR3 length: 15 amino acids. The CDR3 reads CASSQEPAGSYEQYF. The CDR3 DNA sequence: TGCGCCAGCAGCCAAGAGCCAGCGGGATCCTACGAGCAGTACTTC.

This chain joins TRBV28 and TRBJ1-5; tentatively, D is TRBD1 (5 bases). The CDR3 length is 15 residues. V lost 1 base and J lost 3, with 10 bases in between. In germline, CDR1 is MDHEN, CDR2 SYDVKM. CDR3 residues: CASSLSGGDNQPQHF. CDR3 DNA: TGTGCCAGCAGTTTATCGGGGGGGGACAATCAGCCCCAGCATTTT. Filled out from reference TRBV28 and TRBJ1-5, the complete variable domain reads DVKVTQSSRYLVKRTGEKVFLECVQDMDHENMFWYRQDPGLGLRLIYFSYDVKMKEKGDIPEGYSVSREKKERFSLILESASTNQTSMYLCASSLSGGDNQPQHFGDGTRLSIL.

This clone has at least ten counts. The CDR3 region is CSVVLGNGYTF. DNA for the CDR3: TGCAGCGTGGTTCTCGGGAATGGCTACACCTTC. The chain employs TRBV29-1 and TRBJ1-2; no firm D call. The germline gives CDR1 SQVTM, CDR2 ANQGSEA. The germline V and J ends were trimmed by 6 bases and 6 bases, with 11 bases remaining between them. The CDR3 is 11 residues long. Full variable domain (remainder filled in from reference TRBV29-1 and TRBJ1-2): SAVISQKPSRDICQRGTSLTIQCQVDSQVTMMFWYRQQPGQSLTLIATANQGSEATYESGFVIDKFPISRPNLTFSTLTVSNMSPEDSSIYLCSVVLGNGYTFGSGTRLTVV.

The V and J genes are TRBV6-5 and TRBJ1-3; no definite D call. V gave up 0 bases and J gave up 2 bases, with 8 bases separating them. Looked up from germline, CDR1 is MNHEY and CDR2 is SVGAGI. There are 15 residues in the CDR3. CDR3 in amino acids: CASSYSTRTGNTIYF. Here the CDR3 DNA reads TGTGCCAGCAGTTACTCGACCAGGACTGGAAACACCATATATTTT.

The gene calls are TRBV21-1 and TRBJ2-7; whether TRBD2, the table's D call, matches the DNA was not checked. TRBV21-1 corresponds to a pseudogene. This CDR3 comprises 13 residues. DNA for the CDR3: TGTGCCAGGTTATTCCGGGACTCCTACGAGCAGTACTTC. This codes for CARLFRDSYEQYF.

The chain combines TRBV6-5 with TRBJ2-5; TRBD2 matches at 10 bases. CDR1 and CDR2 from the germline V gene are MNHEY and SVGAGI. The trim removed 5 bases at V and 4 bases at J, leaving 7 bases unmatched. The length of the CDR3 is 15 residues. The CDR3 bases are TGTGCCAGCAGTCCTATACTAGCGGGGAGAGAGACCCAGTACTTC. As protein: CASSPILAGRETQYF.

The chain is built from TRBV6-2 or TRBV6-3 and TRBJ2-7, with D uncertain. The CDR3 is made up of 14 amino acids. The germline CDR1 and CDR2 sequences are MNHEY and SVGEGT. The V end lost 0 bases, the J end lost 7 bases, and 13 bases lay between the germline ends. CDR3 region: CASSYSPVTREQYF. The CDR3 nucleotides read TGTGCCAGCAGTTACTCTCCGGTTACGAGGGAGCAGTACTTC.

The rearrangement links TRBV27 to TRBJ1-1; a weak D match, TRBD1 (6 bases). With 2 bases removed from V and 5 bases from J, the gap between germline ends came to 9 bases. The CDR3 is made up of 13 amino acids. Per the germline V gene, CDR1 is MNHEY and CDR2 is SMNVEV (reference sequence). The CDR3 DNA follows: TGTGCCAGCAGTTTAAGGCAGGGGACTGAAGCTTTCTTT. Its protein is CASSLRQGTEAFF.

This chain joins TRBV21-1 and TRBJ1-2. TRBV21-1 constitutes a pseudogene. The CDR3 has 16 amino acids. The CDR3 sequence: CASKVREFLGRNGYTF. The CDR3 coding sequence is TGTGCCAGCAAGGTTCGGGAGTTCTTAGGGCGGAATGGCTACACCTTC.

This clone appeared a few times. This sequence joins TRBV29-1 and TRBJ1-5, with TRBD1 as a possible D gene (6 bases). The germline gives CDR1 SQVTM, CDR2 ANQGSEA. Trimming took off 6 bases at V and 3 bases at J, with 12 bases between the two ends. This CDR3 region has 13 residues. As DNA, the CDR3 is TGCAGCGTCAGGGACAACTTCAATCAGCCCCAGCATTTT. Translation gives CSVRDNFNQPQHF. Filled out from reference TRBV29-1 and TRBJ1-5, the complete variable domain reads SAVISQKPSRDICQRGTSLTIQCQVDSQVTMMFWYRQQPGQSLTLIATANQGSEATYESGFVIDKFPISRPNLTFSTLTVSNMSPEDSSIYLCSVRDNFNQPQHFGDGTRLSIL.

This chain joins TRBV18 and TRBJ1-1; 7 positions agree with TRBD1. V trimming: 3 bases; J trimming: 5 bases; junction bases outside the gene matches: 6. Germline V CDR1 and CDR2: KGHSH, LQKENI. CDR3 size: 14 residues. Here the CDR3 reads CASSPRQGGTEAFF. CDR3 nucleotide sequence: TGTGCCAGCTCACCCCGACAGGGAGGAACTGAAGCTTTCTTT.

CDR3 residues: CASSSQGSSYNEQFF. CDR3 coding DNA: TGTGCCAGCAGCTCTCAGGGGTCCTCCTACAATGAGCAGTTCTTC. The genes are TRBV7-2 and TRBJ2-1, with D possibly being TRBD1 (6 bases). V lost 4 bases and J 0 bases, leaving 10 bases between the germline ends. This CDR3 is 15 amino acids long. Germline CDR1 is SGHTA and CDR2 is FQGNSA.

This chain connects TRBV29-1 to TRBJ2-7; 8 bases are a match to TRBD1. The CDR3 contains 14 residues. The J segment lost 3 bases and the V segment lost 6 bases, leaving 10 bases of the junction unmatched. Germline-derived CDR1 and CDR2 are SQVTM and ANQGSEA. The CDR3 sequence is CSVRPGTGFYEQYF. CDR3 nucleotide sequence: TGCAGCGTAAGACCCGGGACAGGTTTCTACGAGCAGTACTTC.

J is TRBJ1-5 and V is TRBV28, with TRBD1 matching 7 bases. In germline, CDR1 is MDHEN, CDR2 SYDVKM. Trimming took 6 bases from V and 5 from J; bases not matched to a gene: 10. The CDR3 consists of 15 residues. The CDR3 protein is CASRPVGGGYQPQHF. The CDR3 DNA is TGTGCCAGCAGACCCGTAGGGGGCGGGTATCAGCCCCAGCATTTT.

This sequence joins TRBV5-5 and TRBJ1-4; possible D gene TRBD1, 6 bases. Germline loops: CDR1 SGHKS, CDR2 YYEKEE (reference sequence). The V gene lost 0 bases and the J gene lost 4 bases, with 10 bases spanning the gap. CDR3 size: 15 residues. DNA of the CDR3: TGTGCCAGCAGCTTGGTCGGGACACGTAATGAAAAACTGTTTTTT. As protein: CASSLVGTRNEKLFF.

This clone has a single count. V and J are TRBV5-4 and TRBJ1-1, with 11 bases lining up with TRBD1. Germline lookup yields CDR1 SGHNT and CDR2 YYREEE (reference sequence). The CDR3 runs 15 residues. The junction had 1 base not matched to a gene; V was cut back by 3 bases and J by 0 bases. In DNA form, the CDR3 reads TGTGCCAGCAGCTGGGACAGGGGGGTGAACACTGAAGCTTTCTTT. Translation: CASSWDRGVNTEAFF.

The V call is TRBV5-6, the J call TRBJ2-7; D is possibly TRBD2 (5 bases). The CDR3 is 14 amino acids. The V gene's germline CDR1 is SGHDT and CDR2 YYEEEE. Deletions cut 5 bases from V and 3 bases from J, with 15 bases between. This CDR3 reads CASSTLFGLYEQYF. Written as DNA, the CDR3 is TGTGCCAGCAGTACTTTATTCGGACTCTACGAGCAGTACTTC.

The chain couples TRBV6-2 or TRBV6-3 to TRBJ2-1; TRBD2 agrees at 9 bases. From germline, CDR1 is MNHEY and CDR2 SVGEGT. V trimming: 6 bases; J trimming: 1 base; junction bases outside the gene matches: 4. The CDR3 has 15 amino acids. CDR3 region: CASSPRGGSYNEQFF. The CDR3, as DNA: TGTGCCAGCAGCCCGCGGGGGGGATCCTACAATGAGCAGTTCTTC.

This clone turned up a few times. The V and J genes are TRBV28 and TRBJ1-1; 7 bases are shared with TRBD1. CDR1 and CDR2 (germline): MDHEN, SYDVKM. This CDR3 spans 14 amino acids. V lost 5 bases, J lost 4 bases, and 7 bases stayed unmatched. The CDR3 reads CASSKQGIGTEAFF. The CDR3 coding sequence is TGTGCCAGCAGTAAACAGGGGATCGGCACTGAAGCTTTCTTT.

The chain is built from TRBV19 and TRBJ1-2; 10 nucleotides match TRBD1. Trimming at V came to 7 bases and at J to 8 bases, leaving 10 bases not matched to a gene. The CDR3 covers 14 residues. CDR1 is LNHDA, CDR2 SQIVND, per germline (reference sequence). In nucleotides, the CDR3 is TGTGCCAGTAACCCGGGACAGGGGTCGTTCGGCTACACCTTC. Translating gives CASNPGQGSFGYTF.

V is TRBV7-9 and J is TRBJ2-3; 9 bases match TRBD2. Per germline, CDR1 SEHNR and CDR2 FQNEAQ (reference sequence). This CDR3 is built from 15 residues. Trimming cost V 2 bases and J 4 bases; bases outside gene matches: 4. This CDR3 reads CASSLYAGGPDTQYF. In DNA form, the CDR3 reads TGTGCCAGCAGCTTATACGCGGGGGGGCCAGATACGCAGTATTTT.

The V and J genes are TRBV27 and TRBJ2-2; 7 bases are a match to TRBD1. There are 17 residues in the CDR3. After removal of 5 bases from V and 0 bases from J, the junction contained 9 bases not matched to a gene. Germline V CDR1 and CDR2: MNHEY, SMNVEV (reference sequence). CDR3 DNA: TGTGCCAGCAGTCCCTCCCCAACAGGGGCGAACACCGGGGAGCTGTTTTTT. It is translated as CASSPSPTGANTGELFF.

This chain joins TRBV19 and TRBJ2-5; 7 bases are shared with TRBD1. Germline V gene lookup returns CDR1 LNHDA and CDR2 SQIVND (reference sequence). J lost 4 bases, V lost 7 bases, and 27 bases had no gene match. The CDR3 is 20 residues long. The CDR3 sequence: CASTRPLDRQGIVYLETQYF. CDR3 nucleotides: TGTGCCAGTACCAGGCCCCTGGACCGACAGGGTATCGTGTATTTAGAGACCCAGTACTTC.